This TCR beta chain is from a study of T cell responses to AZD1222 COVID-19 vaccine. Profiled with immunoSEQ multiplex PCR; TCRdb holds only in-frame clones, not every one. The sample consists of 170,000 or so clones, 90% of them appearing once. Germline values: CDR1 SNHLY, CDR2 FYNNEI. The J segment lost 5 bases and the V segment lost 9 bases, leaving 9 bases of the junction unmatched. CDR3 length: 15 amino acids. The receptor was derived from an adult in good health. The chain joins TRBV2 to TRBJ2-5, with 13 bases aligning to TRBD2. The sequences come from peripheral blood, collected on day 0 of AZD1222 vaccination. The CDR3 nucleotides are TGTGCCAGGACCGGGACTAGCGGGGCGGAGGAGACCCAGTACTTC. It specifies CARTGTSGAEETQYF.